What follows are 19 T cell receptor beta chains derived from one specimen sequenced in a study of T cells after yellow fever vaccination. MiXCR was run by TCRdb on the 5' RACE reads, yielding one entry per CDR3 protein. The repertoire consists of 200,000 to 300,000 distinct CDR3 sequences, with approximately 3.8% occurring once and the leading ten covering 19%. Sequencing used PBMCs, obtained 15 days after the yellow fever booster vaccination. The receptors were sampled from a young man who received the YFV17D yellow fever vaccine.

Ten or more counts support this clonotype. This chain links TRBV7-9 with TRBJ2-7, with a weak D call TRBD2 (5 bases). The CDR3 spans 14 residues. Germline-derived CDR1 and CDR2 are SEHNR and FQNEAQ (reference sequence). Trimming removed 5 bases from V and 3 bases from J, with 14 bases in between. The CDR3 sequence: CASSGAEIGYEQYV. The CDR3 DNA sequence: TGTGCCAGCAGCGGAGCGGAAATTGGCTACGAGCAGTACGTC.

A few counts support this clonotype. In nucleotides, the CDR3 is TGTGCCAGCAGCTTGGTGCCGGGACCGCAGTATTTT. Protein product: CASSLVPGPQYF. The chain couples TRBV5-4 to TRBJ2-3; the D call may be TRBD1 or TRBD2 (5 bases each). V was shortened by 0 bases and J by 10 bases, with 9 bases between the two germline ends. This CDR3 is built from 12 residues. The germline gives CDR1 SGHNT, CDR2 YYREEE (reference sequence). The whole variable domain, filled in from reference TRBV5-4 and TRBJ2-3, reads ETGVTQSPTHLIKTRGQQVTLRCSSQSGHNTVSWYQQALGQGPQFIFQYYREEENGRGNFPPRFSGLQFPNYSSELNVNALELDDSALYLCASSLVPGPQYFGPGTRLTVL.

This clonotype was detected ten times or more. This chain uses TRBV5-1 with TRBJ2-1; TRBD2 matches 11 bases. This CDR3 is built from 15 residues. Germline-derived CDR1 and CDR2 are SGHRS and YFSETQ. The J segment lost 8 bases and the V segment lost 4 bases, leaving 8 bases of the junction unmatched. CDR3 in DNA: TGCGCCAGCAGCCTTTCCAAGACTAGCGGGGATGAGCAGTTCTTC. Its translation: CASSLSKTSGDEQFF. Complete variable domain (other parts from reference TRBV5-1 and TRBJ2-1): KAGVTQTPRYLIKTRGQQVTLSCSPISGHRSVSWYQQTPGQGLQFLFEYFSETQRNKGNFPGRFSGRQFSNSRSEMNVSTLELGDSALYLCASSLSKTSGDEQFFGPGTRLTVL.

This clonotype was observed many times. The chain carries TRBV5-4 and TRBJ2-3; possibly TRBD1 for D (5 bases). CDR1 and CDR2 (germline): SGHNT, YYREEE (reference sequence). The CDR3 loop spans 15 amino acids. V was trimmed by 5 bases and J by 3 bases, leaving 16 bases between them. CDR3 sequence (DNA): TGTGCCAGCAGACAGGACCTAGTGTTAACAGATACGCAGTATTTT. Its translation: CASRQDLVLTDTQYF.

This clonotype was picked up many times. The chain employs TRBV7-9 and TRBJ2-1; D is uncertain. From germline, CDR1 is SEHNR and CDR2 FQNEAQ (reference sequence). With 0 bases removed from V and 9 bases from J, the gap between germline ends came to 6 bases. There are 12 residues in the CDR3. CDR3 residues: CASSLAVSEQFF. Written as DNA, the CDR3 is TGTGCCAGCAGCTTAGCCGTATCTGAGCAGTTCTTC.

This clonotype was counted ten times or more. The V and J genes are TRBV5-5 and TRBJ1-3; D is undetermined. The ends were cut back, 3 bases at V and 0 bases at J, with 7 bases in the middle. Germline V gene lookup returns CDR1 SGHKS and CDR2 YYEKEE (reference sequence). The CDR3 has 14 amino acids. CDR3 amino acids: CASSSTRSGNTIYF. The CDR3 nucleotides are TGTGCCAGCAGCTCGACACGCTCTGGAAACACCATATATTTT.

This clonotype was observed at least ten times. This chain joins TRBV27 and TRBJ1-5; D perhaps matches TRBD1 (5 bases). Trimming removed 5 bases from V and 0 bases from J, with 8 bases in between. The CDR3 consists of 14 residues. Germline V gene sequence: CDR1 MNHEY, CDR2 SMNVEV (reference sequence). The CDR3 region is CASSKGYSNQPQHF. The CDR3 region has the DNA TGTGCCAGCAGTAAGGGGTATAGCAATCAGCCCCAGCATTTT.

This clonotype occurred many times. The chain uses TRBV5-1 and TRBJ1-6; D ambiguous. There are 14 residues in the CDR3. Looked up from germline, CDR1 is SGHRS and CDR2 is YFSETQ. V lost 4 bases and J 7 bases, leaving 12 bases between the germline ends. The CDR3 bases are TGCGCCAGCAGCCCAGACTACGAGAATTCACCCCTCCACTTT. Protein sequence: CASSPDYENSPLHF.

At least ten counts were recorded for this clonotype. The rearrangement uses TRBV11-2 and TRBJ2-3; 7 nucleotides agree with TRBD2. The V gene end was trimmed by 3 bases and the J gene end by 3 bases; junction bases not matched to a gene: 9. The CDR3 loop spans 16 amino acids. CDR1 SGHAT and CDR2 FQNNGV come from the germline V gene. The CDR3 DNA follows: TGTGCCAGCAGCTTTCTAGGCGGGGAGGGAACAGATACGCAGTATTTT. Translating it yields CASSFLGGEGTDTQYF.

This clonotype was seen more than once but under ten times. The V gene is TRBV5-6, the J gene TRBJ2-4, with 10 bases matching TRBD2. This CDR3 has 14 residues. V was clipped by 4 bases and J by 8 bases; unmatched bases: 6. Germline lookup yields CDR1 SGHDT and CDR2 YYEEEE. DNA for the CDR3: TGTGCCAGCAGCCTTGGACTAGCGGTGCACATTCAGTACTTC. Its translation is CASSLGLAVHIQYF.

This clonotype occurred many times. The V gene is TRBV4-1, the J gene TRBJ2-7, with unresolved D. The CDR3 contains 11 residues. Germline CDR1 MGHRA, CDR2 YSYEKL. V was cut by 5 bases and J by 3 bases, with 5 bases left in between. The CDR3 region has the DNA TGCGCCAGCAGCAACAGCTACGAGCAGTACTTC. Protein product: CASSNSYEQYF.

This clonotype has at least ten counts. This chain links TRBV10-3 with TRBJ1-3; D unclear. The CDR3 is 12 amino acids. From germline, CDR1 is ENHRY and CDR2 SYGVKD. The V end was cut by 3 bases, the J end by 3 bases, with 3 bases between. The DNA of the CDR3 is TGTGCCATCAGTGAAGGTGGAAACACCATATATTTT. Amino acids: CAISEGGNTIYF.

There are a few counts of this clonotype. V and J are TRBV5-1 and TRBJ2-3, with D possibly matching TRBD2 (5 bases). Trimming stripped 4 bases from V and 8 bases from J, with 20 bases between. CDR3 length equals 15 residues. Germline V gene data show CDR1 as SGHRS and CDR2 as YFSETQ. The DNA of the CDR3 is TGCGCCAGCAGCCGCCCTGGACTTTACCCACTTACGCAGTATTTT. Amino acids: CASSRPGLYPLTQYF.

In its sample, this clonotype was seen many times. The chain links TRBV20-1 to TRBJ1-6; 8 nucleotides align to TRBD1. The V segment lost 0 bases and the J segment 5 bases; nucleotides outside the gene matches: 3. The CDR3 is 15 residues long. CDR1 is DFQATT and CDR2 is SNEGSKA in the germline V gene (reference sequence). The CDR3 sequence is CSARETGANNSPLHF. In DNA, the CDR3 is TGCAGTGCTAGAGAGACAGGGGCAAATAATTCACCCCTCCACTTT.

This clonotype was observed many times. The genes are TRBV4-2 and TRBJ2-7; D possibly corresponds to TRBD2 (5 bases). V was shortened by 6 bases and J by 2 bases, with 20 bases between the two germline ends. The CDR3 runs to 16 residues. CDR1 and CDR2 from the germline V gene are LGHNA and YNFKEQ. The CDR3 here is CASRPDPTGFTYEQYF. CDR3 nucleotide sequence: TGTGCCAGCAGGCCGGATCCGACGGGGTTCACCTACGAGCAGTACTTC.

This clonotype was seen repeatedly, ten times or more. The V and J genes are TRBV20-1 and TRBJ1-1; D call uncertain. CDR3 size: 15 residues. The V and J ends lost 0 bases and 0 bases respectively, with 11 bases between them. Per germline, CDR1 DFQATT and CDR2 SNEGSKA (reference sequence). CDR3 residues: CSARDHSSMNTEAFF. The CDR3 DNA reads TGCAGTGCTAGAGATCACAGCAGTATGAACACTGAAGCTTTCTTT.

This clonotype was detected ten times or more. The chain carries TRBV12-3 or TRBV12-4 and TRBJ2-7; 15 nucleotides agree with TRBD2. This CDR3 is 16 amino acids long. The trim removed 4 bases at V and 5 bases at J, leaving 6 bases unmatched. CDR3 protein: CASSSGLAGGHNEQYF. DNA of the CDR3: TGTGCCAGCAGTTCCGGACTAGCGGGGGGGCATAACGAGCAGTACTTC.

This clonotype occurred many times. V and J are TRBV6-5 and TRBJ2-1; 8 bases align to TRBD2. The ends lost 7 bases at V and 8 bases at J; junction bases unmatched: 7. This CDR3 is built from 13 residues. CDR1 MNHEY and CDR2 SVGAGI come from the germline V gene. The CDR3 region has the DNA TGTGCCAGCACCCGGGGGGGCTCAGATGAGCAGTTCTTC. It is translated as CASTRGGSDEQFF.

This clonotype was detected ten times or more. The chain recombines TRBV4-3 with TRBJ2-2, with D hard to call. Germline V gene data show CDR1 as LGHNA and CDR2 as YSLEER. The V end was cut by 0 bases, the J end by 1 base, with 6 bases between. The CDR3 has 15 amino acids. The CDR3 spells CASSQDWGNTGELFF. In DNA form, the CDR3 reads TGCGCCAGCAGCCAAGATTGGGGGAACACCGGGGAGCTGTTTTTT.